Each of the 12 T cell receptor beta chains below was sequenced from the same sample in a study of T cell responses to AZD1222 COVID-19 vaccine. TCRdb's table, derived via immunoSEQ multiplex PCR, lists solely in-frame clones and lacks some. The profile shows about 190,000 clones, 85% to 90% of them singletons. The sample was peripheral blood, taken on day 0 of AZD1222 vaccination. These receptors were collected from an adult in good health.

The chain links TRBV6-5 to TRBJ2-1; 13 bases agree with TRBD2. The CDR3 runs 16 residues. The germline gives CDR1 MNHEY, CDR2 SVGAGI. After removal of 2 bases from V and 4 bases from J, the junction contained 2 bases not matched to a gene. CDR3 DNA sequence: TGTGCCAGCAGTTACGAGACTAGCGGGGGGTACAATGAGCAGTTCTTC. This encodes CASSYETSGGYNEQFF.

This clone appeared a single time. This sequence joins TRBV3-1 (or the pseudogene TRBV3-2) and TRBJ2-1; D is undetermined. The germline CDR1 and CDR2 sequences are LGHDT and YNNKEL (reference sequence). CDR3 length: 13 residues. Trimming left V 0 bases short and J 6 bases short, with 6 bases between. The CDR3 DNA is TGTGCCAGCAGCCAAGATCTCTCCAATGAGCAGTTCTTC. Its translation is CASSQDLSNEQFF.

The genes are TRBV9 and TRBJ1-1; D unresolved. Trimming removed 3 bases at V and 1 base at J, with 13 bases between. The CDR3 has 15 residues. Germline loops: CDR1 SGDLS, CDR2 YYNGEE. The CDR3 reads CASSATVDQNTEAFF. The CDR3 DNA reads as TGTGCCAGCAGCGCGACCGTCGATCAGAACACTGAAGCTTTCTTT.

This rearrangement joins TRBV27 to TRBJ2-7; D remains unclear. The V end lost 4 bases, the J end lost 4 bases, and 14 bases lay between the germline ends. From germline, CDR1 is MNHEY and CDR2 SMNVEV (reference sequence). There are 14 residues in the CDR3. The CDR3 sequence: CASSSTGSSYEQYV. In nucleotides, the CDR3 is TGTGCCAGCAGTTCAACGGGCTCGAGTTACGAGCAGTACGTC.

J is TRBJ2-7 and V is TRBV5-1; 9 bases are a match to TRBD1. Looked up from germline, CDR1 is SGHRS and CDR2 is YFSETQ. The CDR3 covers 17 residues. Trimming took 0 bases from V and 5 from J; bases not matched to a gene: 12. The CDR3 region is CASSLDLRDRASHEQYF. CDR3 nucleotide sequence: TGCGCCAGCAGCTTGGATCTCAGGGACAGGGCGTCCCACGAGCAGTACTTC.

The chain employs TRBV27 and TRBJ2-7, with D tentatively TRBD1 (6 bases). CDR3 length: 16 residues. Germline V gene data show CDR1 as MNHEY and CDR2 as SMNVEV (reference sequence). Trimming cost V 5 bases and J 0 bases, with 17 bases left between them. The CDR3 reads CASSPHARQASYEQYV. In DNA form, the CDR3 reads TGTGCCAGCAGTCCCCACGCAAGACAGGCCTCCTACGAGCAGTACGTC.

The V and J genes are TRBV9 and TRBJ2-2; D possibly matches TRBD1 or TRBD2 (5 bases each). Germline V lookup: CDR1 SGDLS, CDR2 YYNGEE. V dropped 0 bases and J dropped 4 bases, with 7 bases sitting between them. This CDR3 is 14 amino acids long. CDR3 in DNA: TGTGCCAGCAGCGTAGCAGGGACCACCGGGGAGCTGTTTTTT. This translates into CASSVAGTTGELFF.

The chain employs TRBV5-1 and TRBJ2-3; the match to TRBD1 covers 10 bases. Trimming at V came to 4 bases and at J to 3 bases, leaving 11 bases not matched to a gene. Germline-derived CDR1 and CDR2 are SGHRS and YFSETQ. The CDR3 sequence is 17 residues long. The CDR3 DNA follows: TGCGCCAGCAGCGGGGGATCGACAGGGGGCGAGACAGATACGCAGTATTTT. Its translation is CASSGGSTGGETDTQYF.

V usage is TRBV18 and J usage is TRBJ2-7; TRBD1 matches 8 bases. Trimming at V came to 4 bases and at J to 5 bases, leaving 25 bases not matched to a gene. The CDR3 contains 20 residues. The germline CDR1 and CDR2 sequences are KGHSH and LQKENI. The CDR3 sequence: CASSQHGQGWGVGSMDEQYF. Here the CDR3 DNA reads TGTGCCAGCTCACAACATGGACAGGGTTGGGGTGTCGGGTCCATGGACGAGCAGTACTTC.

This clone was seen just once. CDR3 amino acids: CASSLSGGMNTGELFF. The CDR3 DNA sequence: TGTGCCAGCAGCTTGTCGGGCGGAATGAACACCGGGGAGCTGTTTTTT. The rearrangement links TRBV5-4 to TRBJ2-2; D gene ambiguous. CDR3 length: 16 amino acids. The ends were cut back, 1 base at V and 1 base at J, with 11 bases in the middle. Germline CDR1 is SGHNT and CDR2 is YYREEE (reference sequence).

The genes are TRBV7-2 and TRBJ2-7; D not certain. Germline CDR1 and CDR2: SGHTA and FQGNSA. V was clipped by 2 bases and J by 3 bases, with 2 bases between them. This CDR3 spans 11 amino acids. The CDR3 nucleotides read TGTGCCAGCAGCTTAATCTACGAGCAGTACTTC. Translated, it gives CASSLIYEQYF.

The genes are TRBV27 and TRBJ1-4, with D maybe TRBD1 (5 bases). The CDR3 length is 14 residues. CDR1 is MNHEY and CDR2 is SMNVEV in the germline V gene (reference sequence). V was cut by 6 bases and J by 8 bases, with 16 bases left in between. The CDR3 DNA reads TGTGCCAGCAGCATGTCGGGGGTCTCCGAAAAACTGTTTTTT. Amino acids: CASSMSGVSEKLFF.